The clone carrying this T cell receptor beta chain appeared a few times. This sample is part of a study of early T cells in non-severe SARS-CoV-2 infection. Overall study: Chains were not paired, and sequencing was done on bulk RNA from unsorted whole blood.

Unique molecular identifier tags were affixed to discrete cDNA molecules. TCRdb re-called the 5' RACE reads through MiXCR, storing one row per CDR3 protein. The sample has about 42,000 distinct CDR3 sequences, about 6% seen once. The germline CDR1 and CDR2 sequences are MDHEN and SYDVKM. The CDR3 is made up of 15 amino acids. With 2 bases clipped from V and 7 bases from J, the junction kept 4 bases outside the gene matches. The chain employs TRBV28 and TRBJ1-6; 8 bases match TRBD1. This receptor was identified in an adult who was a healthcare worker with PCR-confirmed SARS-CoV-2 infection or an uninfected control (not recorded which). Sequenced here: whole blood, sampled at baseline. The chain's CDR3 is CASSLADRENSPLHF. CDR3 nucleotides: TGTGCCAGCAGTTTAGCGGACAGGGAGAATTCACCCCTCCACTTT.